This is a list of T cell receptor beta chains from one sample in a study of blood T cell repertoires in COVID-19. The method was immunoSEQ multiplex PCR; TCRdb's version includes in-frame clones alone and lacks a portion of them. This table has roughly 39,000 clones, approximately 85% appearing once. The sample comprised peripheral blood. These receptors were obtained from a human donor in a cohort sampled during active COVID-19. Both conserved end residues are part of each CDR3. A D gene is named only where the DNA matches it firmly. Clone size is given for some rows only: seen once, a few or many times, or a class if the clone is expanded.

J gene	clone size	V gene	D gene	CDR3 protein	CDR3 DNA
TRBJ1-3	NA	TRBV6-6	NA	CASSSGSSGNTIYF	TGTGCCAGCTCAAGCGGGAGCTCTGGAAACACCATATATTTT
TRBJ1-2	NA	TRBV7-9	TRBD1	CASSPDGQAYGYTF	TGTGCCAGCAGCCCCGACGGACAGGCCTATGGCTACACCTTC
TRBJ1-2	NA	TRBV6-5	NA	CASSYTRGGRGYTF	TGTGCCAGCAGTTACACTCGTGGCGGGAGAGGCTACACCTTC
TRBJ1-4	NA	TRBV28	TRBD1	CASSLSPTRGFREKLFF	TGTGCCAGCAGTTTATCCCCTACCAGGGGGTTTCGGGAAAAACTGTTTTTT
TRBJ1-5	NA	TRBV5-1	NA	CASSSGGGNQPQHF	TGCGCCAGCAGCTCGGGGGGCGGCAATCAGCCCCAGCATTTT
TRBJ2-2	NA	TRBV20-1	NA	CSARGDTNTGELFF	TGCAGTGCTCGTGGGGACACAAACACCGGGGAGCTGTTTTTT
TRBJ1-4	NA	TRBV3-1/TRBV3-2	NA	CASSQPPGTNEKLFF	TGTGCCAGCAGCCAACCCCCAGGAACTAATGAAAAACTGTTTTTT
TRBJ1-5	NA	TRBV19	NA	CASSPRRDNQPQHF	TGTGCCAGTAGCCCGAGGCGGGATAATCAGCCCCAGCATTTT
TRBJ2-1	NA	TRBV27	TRBD1	CASRVGTGNYNEQFF	TGTGCCAGCAGGGTCGGGACAGGCAATTACAATGAGCAGTTCTTC
TRBJ1-2	NA	TRBV30	NA	CACMEGAGGYTF	TGTGCCTGTATGGAAGGCGCGGGTGGCTACACCTTC
TRBJ2-1	NA	TRBV27	TRBD2	CASNQPGTTTQQFF	TGTGCCAGCAATCAACCAGGGACTACTACTCAGCAGTTCTTC
TRBJ1-2	NA	TRBV15	NA	CATSRETETAYYGYTF	TGTGCCACCAGCAGAGAAACCGAGACAGCCTACTATGGCTACACCTTC
TRBJ1-1	once	TRBV6-5	NA	CASSQRGRVAEAFF	TGTGCCAGCAGCCAAAGGGGCAGGGTGGCTGAAGCTTTCTTT
TRBJ1-2	NA	TRBV12-5	NA	CASGPQHARGAEGYTF	TGTGCTAGTGGTCCACAACACGCCCGGGGGGCGGAAGGCTACACCTTC
TRBJ2-5	NA	TRBV6-5	TRBD2	CASSPGLAGETQYF	TGTGCCAGCAGTCCGGGGCTAGCGGGAGAGACCCAGTACTTC
TRBJ2-1	NA	TRBV11-2	TRBD1	CASSLSGGSYNEQFF	TGTGCCAGCAGCTTATCAGGGGGCTCCTACAATGAGCAGTTCTTC
TRBJ1-3	NA	TRBV10-3	NA	CAISEATGSPGNTIYF	TGTGCCATCAGTGAGGCGACAGGATCCCCTGGAAACACCATATATTTT
TRBJ2-2	NA	TRBV6-2/TRBV6-3	NA	CASSLRGNTGELFF	TGTGCCAGCAGCCTCCGGGGAAACACCGGGGAGCTGTTTTTT
TRBJ1-1	NA	TRBV7-2	NA	CASSSRTGIEGTEAFF	TGTGCCAGCAGCTCTCGGACGGGGATTGAAGGCACTGAAGCTTTCTTT
TRBJ2-3	NA	TRBV12-3/TRBV12-4	NA	CASSLKLDTQYF	TGTGCCAGCAGCCTCAAACTGGATACGCAGTATTTT
TRBJ2-4	NA	TRBV12-3/TRBV12-4	TRBD1	CASSDRDRGIQYF	TGTGCCAGCAGTGACCGGGACAGGGGGATTCAGTACTTC
TRBJ2-1	once	TRBV5-4	TRBD2	CASGTGPAGGPNEQFF	TGTGCCAGCGGCACCGGTCCAGCGGGGGGCCCCAATGAGCAGTTCTTC
TRBJ1-1	NA	TRBV4-2	NA	CASSSQGNRDTEAFF	TGTGCCAGCTCTTCCCAGGGCAACCGGGACACTGAAGCTTTCTTT
TRBJ1-5	NA	TRBV6-5	TRBD1	CASSVQGTGNQPQHF	TGTGCCAGCAGCGTACAAGGGACAGGGAATCAGCCCCAGCATTTT
TRBJ2-1	NA	TRBV3-1/TRBV3-2	TRBD2	CASSQGTSAGEQFF	TGTGCCAGCAGCCAAGGGACTAGCGCGGGTGAGCAGTTCTTC
TRBJ2-1	NA	TRBV27	NA	CASSLRERGGSYNEQFF	TGTGCCAGCAGTCTCCGTGAGCGAGGGGGCTCCTACAATGAGCAGTTCTTC
TRBJ1-2	once	TRBV6-1	NA	CASSEKGNFDGYTF	TGTGCCAGCAGTGAAAAGGGGAACTTCGATGGCTACACCTTC
TRBJ2-5	NA	TRBV5-6	TRBD1	CASSSPTGAPRQETQYF	TGTGCCAGCAGCTCACCAACAGGGGCGCCAAGACAAGAGACCCAGTACTTC
TRBJ2-6	few	TRBV19	NA	CASSVGDTSSGANVLTF	TGTGCCAGTAGTGTCGGGGACACTAGTTCTGGGGCCAACGTCCTGACTTTC
TRBJ1-5	NA	TRBV2	TRBD1	CASQGVGGNQPQHF	TGTGCCAGCCAGGGGGTGGGCGGCAATCAGCCCCAGCATTTT
TRBJ1-6	NA	TRBV28	NA	CASSLWTSRNSPLHF	TGTGCCAGCAGTTTATGGACTAGCAGGAATTCACCCCTCCACTTT
TRBJ2-7	NA	TRBV18	NA	CASSPRQVYEQYF	TGTGCCAGCTCACCACGACAGGTCTACGAGCAGTACTTC
TRBJ2-7	few	TRBV7-3	NA	CASSPGTTGEQYF	TGTGCCAGCAGCCCCGGAACGACAGGCGAGCAGTACTTC
TRBJ1-1	NA	TRBV7-3	TRBD1	CASSLAGTGGAGEAFF	TGTGCCAGCAGCTTAGCCGGGACAGGGGGCGCAGGTGAAGCTTTCTTT
TRBJ2-5	NA	TRBV24-1	NA	CATSDSGVVETQYF	TGTGCCACCAGTGATTCAGGGGTGGTTGAGACCCAGTACTTC
TRBJ2-2	NA	TRBV5-5	TRBD2	CATSPGLAGGYTGELFF	TGTGCCACCAGCCCCGGACTAGCGGGAGGGTACACCGGGGAGCTGTTTTTT
TRBJ1-1	few	TRBV19	NA	CASRQGRGMNTEAFF	TGTGCCAGTAGGCAGGGTAGGGGAATGAACACTGAAGCTTTCTTT
TRBJ2-5	NA	TRBV6-1	NA	CASSEASLARQETQYF	TGTGCCAGCAGTGAAGCGTCCCTAGCCCGCCAAGAGACCCAGTACTTC
TRBJ2-1	NA	TRBV6-1	NA	CASSEKTWTKTEVTYNEQFF	TGTGCCAGCAGTGAAAAGACCTGGACAAAGACAGAAGTTACCTACAATGAGCAGTTCTTC
TRBJ1-1	few	TRBV19	NA	CASSIKDGGNTEAFF	TGTGCCAGTAGTATAAAGGACGGAGGGAACACTGAAGCTTTCTTT
TRBJ2-7	NA	TRBV5-8	TRBD2	CASSLGLARSLYEQYF	TGTGCCAGCAGCTTGGGACTAGCGCGGAGTCTTTACGAGCAGTACTTC
TRBJ2-7	few	TRBV5-1	TRBD2	CASSFEREGQDEQYF	TGCGCCAGCAGCTTTGAACGGGAGGGCCAAGACGAGCAGTACTTC
TRBJ2-7	NA	TRBV6-2/TRBV6-3	TRBD2	CASSYQGLAGNEQYF	TGTGCCAGCAGTTACCAAGGACTAGCGGGGAACGAGCAGTACTTC
TRBJ2-1	once	TRBV4-3	NA	CASSPSGAPYNEQFF	TGCGCCAGCAGCCCCTCGGGAGCCCCCTACAATGAGCAGTTCTTC
TRBJ1-1	NA	TRBV10-2	NA	CASSANDRLGEAFF	TGCGCCAGCAGCGCAAACGACAGGTTGGGGGAAGCTTTCTTT
TRBJ1-1	NA	TRBV14	NA	CASSQGLMNTEAFF	TGTGCCAGCAGCCAAGGACTGATGAACACTGAAGCTTTCTTT
TRBJ1-1	once	TRBV20-1	TRBD1	CGTGITEAFF	TGCGGGACAGGGATCACTGAAGCTTTCTTT
TRBJ2-7	NA	TRBV28	NA	CASSLQYYEQYF	TGTGCCAGCAGTTTGCAGTACTACGAGCAGTACTTC
TRBJ2-1	NA	TRBV11-2	NA	CASSPPGGLHNEQFF	TGTGCCAGCAGCCCACCCGGGGGTCTCCACAATGAGCAGTTCTTC
TRBJ1-3	NA	TRBV9	NA	CASSKQQGSGNTIYF	TGTGCCAGCAGCAAACAACAGGGCTCCGGAAACACCATATATTTT
TRBJ1-4	NA	TRBV3-1/TRBV3-2	NA	CASSPGGQINEKLFF	TGTGCCAGCAGCCCGGGAGGTCAGATTAATGAAAAACTGTTTTTT
TRBJ1-1	NA	TRBV15	NA	CATSPAGANTEAFF	TGTGCCACCAGCCCGGCGGGGGCGAACACTGAAGCTTTCTTT
TRBJ2-1	once	TRBV14	NA	CASSQDWRTGRENEQFF	TGTGCCAGCAGCCAAGATTGGAGGACAGGGAGGGAAAATGAGCAGTTCTTC
TRBJ1-5	NA	TRBV5-5	TRBD1	CASSSQQGFQPQHF	TGTGCCAGCAGCTCCCAACAGGGGTTTCAGCCCCAGCATTTT
TRBJ1-5	NA	TRBV5-8	NA	CASSLSRGQWSNQPQHF	TGTGCCAGCAGCTTATCCAGGGGTCAGTGGAGCAATCAGCCCCAGCATTTT
TRBJ2-1	NA	TRBV24-1	NA	CATSDPWRSNEQFF	TGTGCCACCAGTGATCCGTGGCGGTCAAATGAGCAGTTCTTC
TRBJ1-2	NA	TRBV18	NA	CASSGDTLLGYTF	TGTGCCAGCTCGGGGGACACCCTCCTTGGCTACACCTTC
TRBJ1-1	NA	TRBV11-2	TRBD1	CASSPDRGSVWTEAFF	TGTGCCAGCAGCCCCGACAGGGGATCAGTATGGACTGAAGCTTTCTTT
TRBJ2-1	NA	TRBV27	TRBD2	CASSLGLADYNEQFF	TGTGCCAGCAGTTTAGGGCTAGCGGACTACAATGAGCAGTTCTTC